These 31 T cell receptor beta chains were all obtained from the same sample, sequenced in a study of sequential checkpoint blockade in melanoma. Treatment described: randomized to nivolumab then ipilimumab (arm A) or the reverse (arm B). This table comes from immunoSEQ multiplex PCR, and its TCRdb copy is limited to in-frame clones, with some not included. In the table there are 30,000 or so clones, about 88% of which are singletons. The sequencing used CD8+ T cells sorted from blood (inferred from file names), collected from a patient given nivolumab and ipilimumab in sequence. Receptors were obtained from a human donor with melanoma.

The V and J genes are TRBV28 and TRBJ2-7; D is perhaps TRBD1 (6 bases). The CDR3 sequence is 14 residues long. V lost 4 bases and J lost 3, with 13 bases in between. Germline lookup yields CDR1 MDHEN and CDR2 SYDVKM. CDR3 in amino acids: CASSSVWTDYEQYF. In DNA form, the CDR3 reads TGTGCCAGCAGTTCAGTTTGGACAGACTACGAGCAGTACTTC.

The rearrangement links TRBV27 to TRBJ1-1; D unresolved. V lost 6 bases to trimming and J lost 4 bases, with 12 bases between them. The CDR3 totals 13 residues. Per the germline V gene, CDR1 is MNHEY and CDR2 is SMNVEV (reference sequence). In DNA, the CDR3 is TGTGCCAGCAGGGTGGGCGTGGCCACTGAAGCTTTCTTT. It encodes CASRVGVATEAFF.

CDR3 DNA sequence: TGTGCCAGCAGCTGGGGGGACAGCATCGGACCAGAGACCCAGTACTTC. As protein: CASSWGDSIGPETQYF. The rearrangement uses TRBV5-4 and TRBJ2-5; D might be TRBD1 (7 bases). V was clipped by 3 bases and J by 4 bases, with 19 bases between them. Germline V CDR1 and CDR2: SGHNT, YYREEE (reference sequence). This CDR3 is built from 16 residues.

V usage is TRBV19 and J usage is TRBJ2-5; unclear D gene. Trimming cost V 2 bases and J 5 bases, with 9 bases left between them. The CDR3 loop spans 13 amino acids. The germline gives CDR1 LNHDA, CDR2 SQIVND (reference sequence). The CDR3 DNA is TGTGCCAGTAGTATACAGCTAGAGGAGACCCAGTACTTC. Translating it yields CASSIQLEETQYF.

V usage is TRBV16 and J usage is TRBJ1-5; the D is unclear. The germline gives CDR1 KGHSY, CDR2 FQNENV. Trimming pared 1 base from V and 6 bases from J, leaving 16 bases between. The CDR3 covers 16 residues. CDR3 residues: CASSQYSGSVGQPQHF. The CDR3 nucleotides read TGTGCCAGCAGCCAATACAGCGGAAGTGTTGGTCAGCCCCAGCATTTT.

CDR3 sequence reads: CASSFIAGANTGELFF. The CDR3 DNA sequence: TGTGCCAGCAGCTTCATAGCGGGAGCTAACACCGGGGAGCTGTTTTTT. The chain uses TRBV7-6 and TRBJ2-2; 9 nucleotides line up with TRBD2. CDR1 and CDR2 from the germline V gene are SGHVS and FNYEAQ. J lost 2 bases, V lost 3 bases, and 4 bases had no gene match. This CDR3 is built from 16 residues.

The J gene is TRBJ1-3, the V gene TRBV9, with 11 bases matching TRBD1. In germline, CDR1 is SGDLS, CDR2 YYNGEE. The V segment lost 0 bases and the J segment 4 bases; nucleotides outside the gene matches: 3. There are 16 residues in the CDR3. DNA for the CDR3: TGTGCCAGCAGCGTAGGGGACAGGGGGAGAGGAAACACCATATATTTT. It yields the protein CASSVGDRGRGNTIYF.

This clone was counted between two and nine times. The rearrangement links TRBV6-6 to TRBJ2-4, with D tentatively TRBD1 (6 bases). This CDR3 contains 16 residues. Germline V gene sequence: CDR1 MNHNY, CDR2 SVGAGI (reference sequence). V lost 5 bases and J lost 0, with 14 bases in between. The CDR3 protein is CASSNRDALAKNIQYF. In DNA, the CDR3 is TGTGCCAGCAGTAACAGGGATGCTCTAGCCAAAAACATTCAGTACTTC.

The chain has TRBV7-9 and TRBJ1-2; the match to TRBD1 covers 8 bases. The germline CDR1 and CDR2 sequences are SEHNR and FQNEAQ (reference sequence). The CDR3 covers 15 residues. V shed 3 bases, J shed 8 bases, and the junction held 11 bases outside the gene matches. The CDR3 region has the DNA TGTGCCAGCAGCTTGGGTTTGGCAGGGGGCATCGGCTACACCTTC. Translation gives CASSLGLAGGIGYTF.

The chain uses TRBV25-1 and TRBJ2-4, with D possibly being TRBD1 (5 bases). Germline V gene data show CDR1 as MGHDK and CDR2 as SYGVNS. The CDR3 extends over 16 amino acids. The germline V and J ends were trimmed by 2 bases and 2 bases, with 13 bases remaining between them. CDR3 coding DNA: TGTGCCAGCAGTGAAGGCAGGGCTGGGACCAAAAACATTCAGTACTTC. Translated, it gives CASSEGRAGTKNIQYF.

The chain combines TRBV19 with TRBJ1-5; D is possibly TRBD1 (5 bases). V lost 7 bases, J lost 9 bases, and 16 bases lay in between. The CDR3 is 13 residues long. CDR1 and CDR2 (germline): LNHDA, SQIVND (reference sequence). This CDR3 reads CASIGHSSWPQHF. The CDR3 nucleotides are TGTGCCAGTATTGGACACTCCTCGTGGCCCCAGCATTTT.

The chain couples TRBV27 to TRBJ2-1; 10 bases line up with TRBD2. In germline, CDR1 is MNHEY, CDR2 SMNVEV (reference sequence). V was clipped by 5 bases and J by 6 bases; unmatched bases: 10. The CDR3 sequence is 16 residues long. The CDR3 region is CASSLMQRGGLNEQFF. For the CDR3, the DNA is TGTGCCAGCAGTCTAATGCAGCGGGGGGGCCTCAATGAGCAGTTCTTC.

This clone was observed a single time. V and J are TRBV15 and TRBJ1-4; D is uncertain. Germline CDR1 is LNHNV and CDR2 is YYDKDF (reference sequence). Trimming removed 0 bases at V and 6 bases at J, with 5 bases between. This CDR3 has 13 residues. For the CDR3, the DNA is TGTGCCACCAGCAGAGATCGGTATGAAAAACTGTTTTTT. It codes for CATSRDRYEKLFF.

The rearrangement links TRBV5-1 to TRBJ1-1; TRBD1 is a possible D gene (6 bases). Germline assignment: CDR1 SGHRS and CDR2 YFSETQ. The V end was cut by 0 bases, the J end by 7 bases, with 19 bases between. This CDR3 comprises 16 residues. In DNA, the CDR3 is TGCGCCAGCAGCTTGGCGCGGGGGCCGGGAGTAAGTGAAGCTTTCTTT. Its protein is CASSLARGPGVSEAFF. The whole variable domain, filled in from reference TRBV5-1 and TRBJ1-1, reads KAGVTQTPRYLIKTRGQQVTLSCSPISGHRSVSWYQQTPGQGLQFLFEYFSETQRNKGNFPGRFSGRQFSNSRSEMNVSTLELGDSALYLCASSLARGPGVSEAFFGQGTRLTVV.

V is TRBV11-3 and J is TRBJ2-3; the match to TRBD2 covers 8 bases. V trimming: 5 bases; J trimming: 6 bases; junction bases outside the gene matches: 10. Germline CDR1 reads SGHNT; CDR2 reads YENEEA. The CDR3 is made up of 15 amino acids. Here the CDR3 DNA reads TGTGCCAGCAGCCACCTCTCGGGGGGGCTGGATACGCAGTATTTT. Its translation is CASSHLSGGLDTQYF.

CDR3 coding DNA: TGTGCCAGCAGCTGGGGGGTGAACTATGGCTACACCTTC. Its protein product is CASSWGVNYGYTF. The V and J genes are TRBV5-5 and TRBJ1-2; D is possibly TRBD1 (5 bases). The CDR3 is 13 residues long. Per the germline V gene, CDR1 is SGHKS and CDR2 is YYEKEE (reference sequence). The ends were cut back, 3 bases at V and 2 bases at J, with 8 bases in the middle.

This chain connects TRBV4-1 to TRBJ2-7, with TRBD1 as a possible D gene (5 bases). V was clipped by 0 bases and J by 3 bases, with 12 bases between them. This CDR3 is 15 amino acids long. CDR1 MGHRA and CDR2 YSYEKL come from the germline V gene. This chain's CDR3 is CASSQDWGRVYEQYF. The CDR3 DNA reads as TGCGCCAGCAGCCAAGATTGGGGCAGGGTCTACGAGCAGTACTTC.

This rearrangement joins TRBV28 to TRBJ1-2; maybe TRBD1 (5 bases). Per the germline V gene, CDR1 is MDHEN and CDR2 is SYDVKM. This CDR3 has 14 amino acids. V lost 3 bases to trimming and J lost 6 bases, with 14 bases between them. The CDR3: CASSLSGRGDGYTF. In DNA form, the CDR3 reads TGTGCCAGCAGTTTGTCAGGGAGGGGAGATGGCTACACCTTC.

The rearrangement uses TRBV28 and TRBJ2-1, with D unresolved. The V gene lost 5 bases and the J gene lost 4 bases, with 3 bases spanning the gap. The CDR3 spans 11 residues. Per germline, CDR1 MDHEN and CDR2 SYDVKM. The chain's CDR3 is CASSLYNEQFF. The CDR3 DNA reads TGTGCCAGCAGTCTGTACAATGAGCAGTTCTTC.

The CDR3 loop is CASSLLGLPSYEQYF. The CDR3 DNA follows: TGTGCCAGCAGCTTGCTGGGACTCCCCTCCTACGAGCAGTACTTC. The V and J genes are TRBV5-6 and TRBJ2-7; a possible D gene is TRBD2 (6 bases). The CDR3 is 15 residues long. V dropped 1 base and J dropped 0 bases, with 11 bases sitting between them. CDR1 is SGHDT, CDR2 YYEEEE, per germline. The full variable domain, in which reference TRBV5-6 and TRBJ2-7 provide the parts outside the CDR3, is DAGVTQSPTHLIKTRGQQVTLRCSPKSGHDTVSWYQQALGQGPQFIFQYYEEEERQRGNFPDRFSGHQFPNYSSELNVNALLLGDSALYLCASSLLGLPSYEQYFGPGTRLTVT.

This rearrangement joins TRBV20-1 to TRBJ2-1, with D unresolved. The germline CDR1 and CDR2 sequences are DFQATT and SNEGSKA (reference sequence). CDR3 length: 11 residues. Trimming removed 3 bases from V and 8 bases from J, with 8 bases in between. CDR3 nucleotide sequence: TGCAGTGCTAGGTTCGAGTATGAGCAGTTCTTC. As protein: CSARFEYEQFF.

Points on this clone: Other DNA sequences of this sample code for an identical CDR3. The V call is TRBV29-1, the J call TRBJ2-1; 10 nucleotides match TRBD2. The CDR3 sequence is 14 residues long. The junction had 3 bases not matched to a gene; V was cut back by 4 bases and J by 3 bases. In germline, CDR1 is SQVTM, CDR2 ANQGSEA. The DNA for the CDR3 is TGCAGCGTTGCCGTAGCGGGGGGCTACAATGAGCAGTTCTTC. Its protein is CSVAVAGGYNEQFF.

CDR3 coding DNA: TGTGCCAGCAGCGCAGCGGGAGGTACCTACGAGCAGTACTTC. It translates to CASSAAGGTYEQYF. The J gene is TRBJ2-7, the V gene TRBV9; TRBD2 matches 9 bases. CDR1 is SGDLS and CDR2 is YYNGEE in the germline V gene. The V and J ends lost 3 bases and 2 bases, in that order; junction bases with no gene match: 3. This CDR3 has 14 residues. The complete variable domain, with remaining parts taken from reference TRBV9 and TRBJ2-7, reads DSGVTQTPKHLITATGQRVTLRCSPRSGDLSVYWYQQSLDQGLQFLIQYYNGEERAKGNILERFSAQQFPDLHSELNLSSLELGDSALYFCASSAAGGTYEQYFGPGTRLTVT.

The chain has TRBV19 and TRBJ2-5; TRBD2 might be the D (6 bases). The CDR3 is 16 residues long. Germline CDR1 reads LNHDA; CDR2 reads SQIVND (reference sequence). With 3 bases removed from V and 2 bases from J, the gap between germline ends came to 16 bases. CDR3 in DNA: TGTGCCAGTAGTATCGGGGACTGGGGCTTTCAAGAGACCCAGTACTTC. It is translated as CASSIGDWGFQETQYF.

This chain uses TRBV7-8 with TRBJ2-1; 8 nucleotides line up with TRBD1. CDR3 length equals 16 residues. With 4 bases clipped from V and 0 bases from J, the junction kept 5 bases outside the gene matches. CDR1 and CDR2 (germline): SGHVS, FQNEAQ. The CDR3 DNA reads as TGTGCCAGCAGCTCCCGCGGGACAGGCTCCTACAATGAGCAGTTCTTC. This sequence encodes CASSSRGTGSYNEQFF.

This sequence joins TRBV29-1 and TRBJ2-6, with TRBD1 identical over 10 bases. This CDR3 region has 20 residues. Per the germline V gene, CDR1 is SQVTM and CDR2 is ANQGSEA. V was clipped by 0 bases and J by 6 bases; unmatched bases: 17. The chain's CDR3 is CSVEDYAGDRGGIAANVLTF. The CDR3 DNA sequence: TGCAGCGTTGAAGATTACGCGGGGGACAGGGGTGGGATAGCGGCCAACGTCCTGACTTTC. Combining the CDR3 with reference TRBV29-1 and TRBJ2-6 gives the whole variable domain SAVISQKPSRDICQRGTSLTIQCQVDSQVTMMFWYRQQPGQSLTLIATANQGSEATYESGFVIDKFPISRPNLTFSTLTVSNMSPEDSSIYLCSVEDYAGDRGGIAANVLTFGAGSRLTVL.

This chain connects TRBV9 to TRBJ1-1, with 8 bases fitting TRBD1. From germline, CDR1 is SGDLS and CDR2 YYNGEE. With V trimmed by 0 bases and J by 5 bases, 9 bases remained unmatched. CDR3 length: 16 residues. CDR3 DNA sequence: TGTGCCAGCAGCGTAGCCCCACAGGGGGGGCAAACTGAAGCTTTCTTT. Amino acid sequence: CASSVAPQGGQTEAFF.

This clone was seen a single time. The chain carries TRBV4-1 and TRBJ2-7; the match to TRBD2 covers 16 bases. V was clipped by 3 bases and J by 2 bases; unmatched bases: 16. Germline-derived CDR1 and CDR2 are MGHRA and YSYEKL. This CDR3 spans 21 amino acids. The CDR3 sequence is CASSHVPGLAGGSKWTYEQYF. The CDR3 DNA reads as TGCGCCAGCAGCCACGTCCCGGGACTAGCGGGAGGGAGTAAGTGGACCTACGAGCAGTACTTC.

V is TRBV27 and J is TRBJ2-5; 7 bases align to TRBD1. The CDR3 consists of 14 residues. The junction had 4 bases not matched to a gene; V was cut back by 5 bases and J by 1 base. Looked up from germline, CDR1 is MNHEY and CDR2 is SMNVEV (reference sequence). This chain's CDR3 is CASSPDRFQETQYF. CDR3 in DNA: TGTGCCAGCAGTCCGGACAGGTTCCAAGAGACCCAGTACTTC.

CDR3 coding DNA: TGTGCCAGCTCTGGGGGCAGCGAAGCTTTCTTT. Translating it yields CASSGGSEAFF. The genes are TRBV18 and TRBJ1-1, with D maybe TRBD1 (6 bases). Germline V gives CDR1 KGHSH, CDR2 LQKENI. This CDR3 is built from 11 residues. V was shortened by 6 bases and J by 8 bases, with 10 bases between the two germline ends.

CDR3 sequence (DNA): TGTGCCTGGACTACCCCGGGACAGGGGGTCTGGACTGAAGCTTTCTTT. It codes for CAWTTPGQGVWTEAFF. The chain combines TRBV30 with TRBJ1-1; TRBD1 matches 11 bases. The CDR3 is 16 residues long. Germline V gives CDR1 GTSNPN, CDR2 SVGIG (reference sequence). J lost 5 bases, V lost 4 bases, and 12 bases had no gene match.